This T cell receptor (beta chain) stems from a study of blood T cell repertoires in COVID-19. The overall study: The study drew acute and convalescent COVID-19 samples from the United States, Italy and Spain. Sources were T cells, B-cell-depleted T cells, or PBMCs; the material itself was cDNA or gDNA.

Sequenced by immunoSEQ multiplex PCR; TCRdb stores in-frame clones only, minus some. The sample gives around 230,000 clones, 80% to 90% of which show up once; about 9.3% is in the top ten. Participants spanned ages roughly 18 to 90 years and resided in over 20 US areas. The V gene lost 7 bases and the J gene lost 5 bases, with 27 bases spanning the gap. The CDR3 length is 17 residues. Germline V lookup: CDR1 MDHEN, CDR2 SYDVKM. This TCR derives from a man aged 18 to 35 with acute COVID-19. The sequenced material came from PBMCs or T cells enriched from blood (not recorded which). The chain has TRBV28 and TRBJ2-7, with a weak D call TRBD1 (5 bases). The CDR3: CASIVHGAATLENEQYF. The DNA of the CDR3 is TGTGCCAGCATAGTCCATGGGGCAGCTACCTTGGAGAACGAGCAGTACTTC.